Given below is one T cell receptor beta chain in context. Some clones are missing from TCRdb's copy, which holds only in-frame ones; the method was immunoSEQ multiplex PCR. This table has some 86,000 clones, around nine tenths appearing once. This entry belongs to a study of PD-1 blockade in classical Hodgkin lymphoma. CDR1 is ENHRY and CDR2 is SYGVKD in the germline V gene. The CDR3 length is 17 residues. V shed 2 bases and J 4 bases; nucleotides not matched to a gene: 9. The time point: cycle 4 day 1 (C4D1), after 6 weeks of nivolumab. Relapses following autologous stem cell transplantation were seen in all patients, with brentuximab vedotin exposure varying.

Source: peripheral blood mononuclear cells (PBMCs), taken before the fourth cycle of nivolumab. The receptor was derived from a human donor with classical Hodgkin lymphoma. The gene calls are TRBV10-3 and TRBJ2-2; 8 bases line up with TRBD1. CDR3 DNA sequence: TGTGCCATCAGTGAGGGCGTTGGACAGGGCGGCACCGGGGAGCTGTTTTTT. Its protein is CAISEGVGQGGTGELFF.